This section outlines one T cell receptor beta chain sequence together with its context. The antigen is not known. These data originate in a study of shared clonotypes between healthy human individuals. Findings and caveats of the study: Richness estimates generally favored naive over memory subsets.

The assay was carried out at the deep level. Method: immunoSEQ multiplex PCR; TCRdb's copy keeps in-frame clones and lacks some. This repertoire shows over a million clones, roughly 96% found once; its top ten account for 1.2%. The CDR3 extends over 16 amino acids. The ends were cut back, 2 bases at V and 3 bases at J, with 13 bases in the middle. Germline V gene data show CDR1 as KGHSH and CDR2 as LQKENI. Specimen: naive CD4+ T cells sorted from blood. Specified subset: CD45RA+ positively selected. The rearrangement joins TRBV18 to TRBJ1-4, with D perhaps TRBD1 (5 bases). This receptor was identified in a man aged 30 to 45 in good health. CDR3 bases: TGTGCCAGCTCACCAAACCAGGGACGATCTAATGAAAAACTGTTTTTT. Translating it yields CASSPNQGRSNEKLFF. The entire variable domain, with the rest obtained from reference TRBV18 and TRBJ1-4, is as follows: NAGVMQNPRHLVRRRGQEARLRCSPMKGHSHVYWYRQLPEEGLKFMVYLQKENIIDESGMPKERFSAEFPKEGPSILRIQQVVRGDSAAYFCASSPNQGRSNEKLFFGSGTQLSVL.